The clone carrying this T cell receptor beta chain has more than one count but fewer than ten. Its target is not known. CDR1 and CDR2 (germline): SGHVS, FQNEAQ. With 5 bases removed from V and 4 bases from J, the gap between germline ends came to 13 bases. The CDR3 consists of 14 residues. Using a J-beta primer mix together with a sample-barcoded 5' primer, a second PCR was run for roughly 7 to 12 cycles. All samples yielded 2.5 million or more CDR3-containing paired-end reads. TCRdb reprocessed the 5' RACE reads with MiXCR, giving one entry per CDR3 protein. Among 750,000 to 950,000 distinct CDR3 sequences listed, 25% to 35% were seen once. This sample was included in a study of blood T cells in healthy people across ages. Overall study findings and caveats: Conclusively comparing naive with antigen-experienced cells was impossible with unsorted PBMCs.

The sample was also linked to a second study, of T cells of mothers and their children. This second study says: Whether related or unrelated, pairs show similar shaping of TCR recombination output by thymic selection. Slightly higher but non-significant overlap marked related mother-child pairs versus unrelated pairs.

Sequenced sample: blood. This clonotype originated in a woman aged 40 to 55 in good health. The chain uses TRBV7-8 and TRBJ2-3, with a tentative D call TRBD2 (6 bases). CDR3 amino acids: CASSPGLGPDTQYF. The CDR3 DNA sequence: TGTGCCAGCAGCCCGGGACTGGGACCAGATACGCAGTATTTT. The variable domain in full, with the rest retrieved from reference TRBV7-8 and TRBJ2-3, is GAGVSQSPRYKVAKRGQDVALRCDPISGHVSLFWYQQALGQGPEFLTYFQNEAQLDKSGLPSDRFFAERPEGSVSTLKIQRTQQEDSAVYLCASSPGLGPDTQYFGPGTRLTVL.